These 32 T cell receptor beta chains were all obtained from the same sample, sequenced in a study of blood T cell repertoires in COVID-19. Produced via immunoSEQ multiplex PCR; TCRdb's table is partial and in-frame only. The sample records about 200,000 clones, roughly nine tenths being singletons. The sequenced sample was peripheral blood. These receptors were obtained from a woman in her forties or fifties with acute or convalescent COVID-19.

The CDR3 nucleotides read TGTGCCAGCAGCTCCGGAAGTGGGAGGACAGATACGCAGTATTTT. It encodes CASSSGSGRTDTQYF. The rearrangement uses TRBV7-7 and TRBJ2-3; TRBD2 might be the D (6 bases). Trimming took off 4 bases at V and 3 bases at J, with 14 bases between the two ends. Germline V gives CDR1 SSHAT, CDR2 FNYEAQ (reference sequence). The CDR3 is made up of 15 amino acids.

The rearrangement joins TRBV11-3 to TRBJ2-2; D is undetermined. CDR3 size: 12 residues. V lost 6 bases to trimming and J lost 1 base, with 3 bases between them. The V gene's germline CDR1 is SGHNT and CDR2 YENEEA. This CDR3 reads CASRQNTGELFF. In nucleotides, the CDR3 is TGTGCCAGCAGACAGAACACCGGGGAGCTGTTTTTT.

V gene TRBV3-1 (or the pseudogene TRBV3-2) combines with J gene TRBJ2-1; 7 nucleotides match TRBD1. In germline, CDR1 is LGHDT, CDR2 YNNKEL (reference sequence). This CDR3 comprises 15 residues. V shed 3 bases, J shed 7 bases, and the junction held 9 bases outside the gene matches. The CDR3 nucleotides read TGTGCCAGCAGCCAGACAGGGTCTTCCGTTAATGAGCAGTTCTTC. This encodes CASSQTGSSVNEQFF.

The V call is TRBV7-2, the J call TRBJ2-1; D may be TRBD1 (6 bases). V was cut by 0 bases and J by 7 bases, with 16 bases left in between. In germline, CDR1 is SGHTA, CDR2 FQGNSA. The CDR3 contains 16 residues. CDR3 in amino acids: CASSLAGGSQGNEQFF. The CDR3 DNA reads as TGTGCCAGCAGCTTAGCTGGTGGTAGCCAGGGGAATGAGCAGTTCTTC. The complete variable domain, with remaining parts taken from reference TRBV7-2 and TRBJ2-1, reads GAGVSQSPSNKVTEKGKDVELRCDPISGHTALYWYRQSLGQGLEFLIYFQGNSAPDKSGLPSDRFSAERTGGSVSTLTIQRTQQEDSAVYLCASSLAGGSQGNEQFFGPGTRLTVL.

This clone was counted once. This chain links TRBV5-4 with TRBJ2-1; the D gene is possibly TRBD2 (6 bases). The germline V gene has CDR1 SGHNT and CDR2 YYREEE (reference sequence). The CDR3 is 14 amino acids. The germline V and J ends were trimmed by 7 bases and 7 bases, with 18 bases remaining between them. The CDR3 coding sequence is TGTGCCAGCGCGAGCGGGTTGGGCCAGAATGAGCAGTTCTTC. This encodes CASASGLGQNEQFF.

The chain uses TRBV6-5 and TRBJ1-5; 7 nucleotides align to TRBD1. The CDR3 sequence is 14 residues long. J lost 6 bases, V lost 6 bases, and 8 bases had no gene match. Per germline, CDR1 MNHEY and CDR2 SVGAGI. The DNA of the CDR3 is TGTGCCAGCAGCGGACAGGCGCAAGGTCAGCCCCAGCATTTT. Translation gives CASSGQAQGQPQHF.

Comments on this clone: Distinct nucleotide sequences in the sample also encode this CDR3. The J gene is TRBJ2-1, the V gene TRBV19; possible D gene TRBD1, 5 bases. The germline gives CDR1 LNHDA, CDR2 SQIVND (reference sequence). The ends were cut back, 3 bases at V and 6 bases at J, with 9 bases in the middle. The CDR3 is made up of 13 amino acids. DNA of the CDR3: TGTGCCAGTAGTATTTCAGGGCGCAATGAGCAGTTCTTC. This encodes CASSISGRNEQFF.

The chain recombines TRBV6-5 with TRBJ1-4; D ambiguous. With 4 bases removed from V and 4 bases from J, the gap between germline ends came to 10 bases. The CDR3 consists of 14 residues. Germline lookup yields CDR1 MNHEY and CDR2 SVGAGI. The CDR3 DNA reads as TGTGCCAGCAGTTTCGAGACGGGTAATGAAAAACTGTTTTTT. Amino acids: CASSFETGNEKLFF.

The genes are TRBV3-1 (or the pseudogene TRBV3-2) and TRBJ1-3; the D is unclear. CDR3 length: 14 amino acids. Deletions cut 0 bases from V and 7 bases from J, with 10 bases between. The germline V gene encodes CDR1 LGHDT and CDR2 YNNKEL (reference sequence). Written as DNA, the CDR3 is TGTGCCAGCAGCCAAGACAGCGCCCGGAACACCATATATTTT. This encodes CASSQDSARNTIYF.

V usage is TRBV30 and J usage is TRBJ1-6; D is possibly TRBD1 (6 bases). CDR3 length: 15 residues. Germline CDR1 reads GTSNPN; CDR2 reads SVGIG (reference sequence). Trimming stripped 0 bases from V and 10 bases from J, with 16 bases between. The CDR3 reads CAWSVQGLGWSPLHF. CDR3 coding DNA: TGTGCCTGGAGTGTACAGGGATTGGGTTGGTCACCCCTCCACTTT.

This chain uses TRBV6-2 or TRBV6-3 with TRBJ2-7; weak D call: TRBD2 (6 bases). CDR1 is MNHEY and CDR2 is SVGEGT in the germline V gene. This CDR3 is built from 12 residues. The V and J ends lost 5 bases and 3 bases respectively, with 8 bases between them. The CDR3 DNA reads TGTGCCAGCAGTCGTAGCGGCTACGAGCAGTACTTC. Protein product: CASSRSGYEQYF.

The chain is built from TRBV27 and TRBJ2-7; 7 bases agree with TRBD1. The germline CDR1 and CDR2 sequences are MNHEY and SMNVEV (reference sequence). The CDR3 contains 13 residues. V lost 3 bases and J lost 4; bases outside the gene matches: 3. The CDR3 reads CASSFPGGYEQYF. CDR3 sequence (DNA): TGTGCCAGCAGTTTCCCAGGGGGATACGAGCAGTACTTC.

This rearrangement joins TRBV27 to TRBJ1-2, with a possible D match to TRBD1 (6 bases). The CDR3 length is 12 residues. CDR1 and CDR2 from the germline V gene are MNHEY and SMNVEV (reference sequence). Trimming stripped 5 bases from V and 6 bases from J, with 10 bases between. The CDR3 spells CASSTGTHGYTF. CDR3 sequence (DNA): TGTGCCAGCAGTACAGGGACCCATGGCTACACCTTC.

The J gene is TRBJ2-5, the V gene TRBV7-9; D might be TRBD2 (6 bases). V was pared by 5 bases and J by 1 base, with 14 bases between. CDR3 length: 15 residues. CDR1 and CDR2 (germline): SEHNR, FQNEAQ (reference sequence). In nucleotides, the CDR3 is TGTGCCAGCAGCCAAGCCGGGACTTTCCAAGAGACCCAGTACTTC. Protein product: CASSQAGTFQETQYF.

This rearrangement joins TRBV5-1 to TRBJ2-3; 9 bases fit TRBD2. The CDR3 sequence is 15 residues long. Germline V gene lookup returns CDR1 SGHRS and CDR2 YFSETQ. With 8 bases clipped from V and 2 bases from J, the junction kept 9 bases outside the gene matches. The CDR3 sequence is CASVPSGNPTDTQYF. In DNA, the CDR3 is TGCGCCAGTGTCCCTAGCGGGAACCCCACAGATACGCAGTATTTT. Using reference TRBV5-1 and TRBJ2-3 for the parts outside the CDR3, the full variable domain is KAGVTQTPRYLIKTRGQQVTLSCSPISGHRSVSWYQQTPGQGLQFLFEYFSETQRNKGNFPGRFSGRQFSNSRSEMNVSTLELGDSALYLCASVPSGNPTDTQYFGPGTRLTVL.

The chain combines TRBV2 with TRBJ2-5; D is perhaps TRBD2 (5 bases). CDR3 length equals 14 residues. V was clipped by 3 bases and J by 3 bases, with 11 bases between them. Germline V CDR1 and CDR2: SNHLY, FYNNEI. CDR3 nucleotide sequence: TGTGCCAGCAGTGAGAGACGGGATAAAGAGACCCAGTACTTC. Protein sequence: CASSERRDKETQYF.

This chain joins TRBV6-5 and TRBJ2-3; 8 nucleotides line up with TRBD1. CDR3 length: 15 amino acids. V lost 4 bases and J lost 4; bases outside the gene matches: 7. Germline assignment: CDR1 MNHEY and CDR2 SVGAGI. CDR3 residues: CASSSIDRGADTQYF. CDR3 bases: TGTGCCAGCAGTTCAATCGACAGGGGAGCAGATACGCAGTATTTT.

J is TRBJ2-3 and V is TRBV6-2 or TRBV6-3; D is unclear. CDR1 and CDR2 (germline): MNHEY, SVGEGT. Trimming shortened V by 6 bases and J by 0 bases, and 19 bases separated the two germline ends. The CDR3 totals 17 residues. The CDR3 region is CASSPDWVRSSTDTQYF. CDR3 in DNA: TGTGCCAGCAGCCCAGACTGGGTGCGGTCTAGCACAGATACGCAGTATTTT.

The chain combines TRBV7-8 with TRBJ1-1; D remains ambiguous. The germline V gene encodes CDR1 SGHVS and CDR2 FQNEAQ. CDR3 length: 15 amino acids. V lost 2 bases and J 1 base, leaving 11 bases between the germline ends. CDR3 coding DNA: TGTGCCAGCAGCTTAAATACTGTCTCGAACACTGAAGCTTTCTTT. As protein: CASSLNTVSNTEAFF.

V gene TRBV11-1 combines with J gene TRBJ1-6; no firm D call. Trimming took 5 bases from V and 5 from J, leaving 7 bases between them. CDR1 SGHAT and CDR2 FQDESV come from the germline V gene (reference sequence). The CDR3 totals 13 residues. The CDR3 reads CASSNSDNSPLHF. CDR3 sequence (DNA): TGTGCCAGCAGCAACAGTGATAATTCACCCCTCCACTTT.

This clone was seen more than once but under ten times. The chain is built from TRBV11-3 and TRBJ2-5; 7 bases line up with TRBD1. Germline V gives CDR1 SGHNT, CDR2 YENEEA. This CDR3 is 13 amino acids long. With 5 bases clipped from V and 2 bases from J, the junction kept 2 bases outside the gene matches. This CDR3 is CASSQGQQETQYF. CDR3 nucleotides: TGTGCCAGCAGCCAGGGACAGCAAGAGACCCAGTACTTC.

The chain has TRBV12-3 or TRBV12-4 and TRBJ2-4; 8 nucleotides match TRBD1. The V gene end was trimmed by 2 bases and the J gene end by 15 bases; junction bases not matched to a gene: 9. This CDR3 is built from 13 residues. CDR3 DNA sequence: TGTGCCAGCAGTTTATCCCGGACAGGGACTCGGTACTTC. Translation: CASSLSRTGTRYF.

This chain joins TRBV3-1 (or the pseudogene TRBV3-2) and TRBJ2-7; 11 nucleotides align to TRBD2. Germline V gene sequence: CDR1 LGHDT, CDR2 YNNKEL (reference sequence). J lost 7 bases, V lost 0 bases, and 5 bases had no gene match. This CDR3 is 15 amino acids long. DNA of the CDR3: TGTGCCAGCAGCCAAGACCTAGCGGGAGGCCGAGAGCAGTACTTC. Protein product: CASSQDLAGGREQYF.

V gene TRBV11-2 combines with J gene TRBJ2-7, with a possible D match to TRBD2 (6 bases). The CDR3 runs 14 residues. V dropped 5 bases and J dropped 3 bases, with 14 bases sitting between them. Per germline, CDR1 SGHAT and CDR2 FQNNGV. The CDR3 region is CASSLPGRNYEQYF. DNA of the CDR3: TGTGCCAGCAGCCTCCCAGGGAGGAACTACGAGCAGTACTTC.

The rearrangement joins TRBV2 to TRBJ2-7; 9 bases agree with TRBD1. The CDR3 runs 14 residues. CDR1 is SNHLY, CDR2 FYNNEI, per germline. Trimming removed 6 bases from V and 2 bases from J; junction bases left unmatched: 5. The CDR3 protein is CASRDRTGAYEQYF. The CDR3 DNA reads TGTGCCAGCAGGGACAGGACAGGGGCCTACGAGCAGTACTTC.

This clone appeared a single time. The CDR3 bases are TGTGCCAGCAGCTTGGACAGGGGGGAAAACACCATATATTTT. Its translation is CASSLDRGENTIYF. The gene calls are TRBV7-2 and TRBJ1-3; 10 bases match TRBD1. The J segment lost 6 bases and the V segment lost 3 bases, leaving 2 bases of the junction unmatched. The V gene's germline CDR1 is SGHTA and CDR2 FQGNSA. This CDR3 comprises 14 residues.

The chain uses TRBV11-3 and TRBJ1-1; D is unclear. The CDR3 extends over 11 amino acids. Trimming stripped 6 bases from V and 12 bases from J, with 14 bases between. Germline loops: CDR1 SGHNT, CDR2 YENEEA. CDR3: CASRSRLWTFF. In DNA, the CDR3 is TGTGCCAGCAGGTCAAGACTGTGGACTTTCTTT.

V gene TRBV18 combines with J gene TRBJ1-5, with D unresolved. The CDR3 extends over 15 amino acids. Germline CDR1 KGHSH, CDR2 LQKENI. Trimming took 3 bases from V and 7 from J, leaving 16 bases between them. CDR3 nucleotide sequence: TGTGCCAGCTCACCGAGCACGACAAGGTCACAGCCCCAGCATTTT. This translates into CASSPSTTRSQPQHF.

This chain uses TRBV20-1 with TRBJ2-5; D is undetermined. Germline lookup yields CDR1 DFQATT and CDR2 SNEGSKA (reference sequence). V lost 3 bases to trimming and J lost 4 bases, with 6 bases between them. CDR3 length: 11 amino acids. The CDR3 is CSASSLETQYF. CDR3 DNA: TGCAGTGCTAGTTCGTTAGAGACCCAGTACTTC.

The gene calls are TRBV6-2 or TRBV6-3 and TRBJ1-4; D might be TRBD1 (5 bases). The V and J ends lost 6 bases and 8 bases respectively, with 16 bases between them. The CDR3 extends over 14 amino acids. Germline CDR1 reads MNHEY; CDR2 reads SVGEGT. CDR3 sequence reads: CASSRRVGVEKLFF. The CDR3 bases are TGTGCCAGCAGCCGAAGGGTAGGGGTGGAAAAACTGTTTTTT.

V and J are TRBV7-2 and TRBJ1-2; 9 bases align to TRBD1. With V trimmed by 4 bases and J by 3 bases, 15 bases remained unmatched. The CDR3 covers 18 residues. Germline V gene sequence: CDR1 SGHTA, CDR2 FQGNSA. In DNA, the CDR3 is TGTGCCAGCAGCTCGACCGGGACAGGGTGGACAGGGGACTATGGCTACACCTTC. Translating it yields CASSSTGTGWTGDYGYTF.

The V call is TRBV9, the J call TRBJ2-1; the match to TRBD2 covers 14 bases. The germline gives CDR1 SGDLS, CDR2 YYNGEE. The ends lost 4 bases at V and 8 bases at J; junction bases unmatched: 8. This CDR3 comprises 16 residues. CDR3 nucleotides: TGTGCCAGCAGCCCGGGACTAGCGGGGGAAATTGATGAGCAGTTCTTC. This codes for CASSPGLAGEIDEQFF.